This is a list of T cell receptor beta chains from one sample in a study of shared clonotypes between healthy human individuals. TCRdb's table, derived via immunoSEQ multiplex PCR, lists solely in-frame clones and lacks some. The sample comprises 2 million to 2.5 million clones, around 93% of which are singletons, and 0.37% rests with the top ten. The sample consisted of naive CD4+ T cells from PBMCs. Receptors originate from a man aged 18 to 29 in good health. Some clones in this sample may be carry-over from other donors' samples. Each CDR3 is given with its conserved first and last residue. A D gene is named only where the DNA matches it firmly. Part of the rows lack a size; the others show once, few, many or a class for expanded clones.

v_gene	abundance	d_gene	j_gene	CDR3nt	CDR3aa
TRBV4-1	NA	TRBD2	TRBJ2-1	TGCGCCAGCACCCAAGTGGGACTAGCCTCTGGTGAGCAGTTCTTC	CASTQVGLASGEQFF
TRBV2	NA	NA	TRBJ1-1	TGTGCCAGCAGTGAAAGATACAGGGCCGACACTGAAGCTTTCTTT	CASSERYRADTEAFF
TRBV5-1	NA	NA	TRBJ1-1	TGCGCCAGCAGCTTGGCAGGGTGGTCGGACACTGAAGCTTTCTTT	CASSLAGWSDTEAFF
TRBV9	NA	NA	TRBJ2-2	TGTGCCAGCAGCCCCCAGGTCGGCTCCGGGGAGCTGTTTTTT	CASSPQVGSGELFF
TRBV6-1	NA	NA	TRBJ2-1	TGTGCCTCATACAGGGATTTTTTCTCCTACAATGAGCAGTTCTTC	CASYRDFFSYNEQFF
TRBV11-2	NA	NA	TRBJ2-3	TGTGCCAGCAGCTTCTCCCTAGCGTCGGATACGCAGTATTTT	CASSFSLASDTQYF
TRBV27	NA	TRBD2	TRBJ2-1	TGTGCCAGCAGTTCTGTCCGGGGACTAGCGGAGCAGTTCTTC	CASSSVRGLAEQFF
TRBV19	NA	TRBD1	TRBJ2-7	TGTGCCGGCAATCAGGGGGCCTTCTCCTACGAGCAGTACTTC	CAGNQGAFSYEQYF
TRBV6-5	NA	NA	TRBJ1-1	TGTGCCACGACCAGGGACCCGAACACTGAAGCTTTCTTT	CATTRDPNTEAFF
TRBV7-2	once	NA	TRBJ1-3	TGTGCCAGCAGCCACCGGACAGCACCTTCTGGAAACACCATATATTTT	CASSHRTAPSGNTIYF
TRBV28	NA	NA	TRBJ2-7	TGTGCCAGCAGTTTACCTAGCCGAACACTCTACGAGCAGTACTTC	CASSLPSRTLYEQYF
TRBV29-1	once	NA	TRBJ2-1	TGCAGCGTGGCAAGTACAGGCAATGAGCAGTTCTTC	CSVASTGNEQFF
TRBV4-2	few	NA	TRBJ1-5	TGTGCCAGCAGCCAAGATCTGGGGCTCCTACATTTT	CASSQDLGLLHF
TRBV5-1	NA	NA	TRBJ2-1	TGCGCCAGCATCGACGGATTGAGCTCCTACAATGAGCAGTTCTTC	CASIDGLSSYNEQFF
TRBV2	few	TRBD1	TRBJ1-5	TGTGCCAGCAGGTATGACGGGACAGGGACGCAGCCCCAGCATTTT	CASRYDGTGTQPQHF
TRBV6-4	NA	TRBD2	TRBJ2-1	TGTGCCAGCAGTGACAGGGGAGGGTTCATTTTCTTC	CASSDRGGFIFF
TRBV5-8	NA	TRBD1	TRBJ1-2	TGTGCCAGCAGCTCCATGACAGGGTCCTATGGCTACACCTTC	CASSSMTGSYGYTF
TRBV6-1	NA	NA	TRBJ1-5	TGTGCCAGCAGGTGGGACACTGATGAGAGGCCCCAGCATTTT	CASRWDTDERPQHF
TRBV28	once	TRBD2	TRBJ2-7	TGTGCCAGCAGTTTTCGGGTAGCGGGGGCTGCCAGCTCCTACGAGCAGTACTTC	CASSFRVAGAASSYEQYF
TRBV19	NA	TRBD2	TRBJ2-3	TGTGCCAGTAGTCCTAGCGGGGGCACAGATACGCAGTATTTT	CASSPSGGTDTQYF
TRBV4-2	NA	TRBD1	TRBJ1-1	TGTGCCAGCAGCCTTCAAAGTATCTGGGACAGTGTAGCTTCCTTT	CASSLQSIWDSVASF
TRBV30	NA	NA	TRBJ1-2	TGTGCCGCCTCGGCGGGCTATGGCTACACCTTC	CAASAGYGYTF
TRBV5-1	NA	NA	TRBJ2-7	TGCGCCAGCAGCTTGTCCCTAGACGAGCAGTACTTC	CASSLSLDEQYF
TRBV2	NA	NA	TRBJ2-5	TGTGCCAGCAGTGAAGGGACTGGGAAGGAGACCCAGTACTTC	CASSEGTGKETQYF
TRBV7-6	NA	TRBD2	TRBJ2-7	TGTGCCAGCAGCTTAGGGACTAGAGGGACCTACGAGCAGTACTTC	CASSLGTRGTYEQYF
TRBV7-8	NA	TRBD1	TRBJ2-7	TGTGCCAGCAGCGACAACAGGGGTTTGGGCTACGAGCAGTACTTC	CASSDNRGLGYEQYF
TRBV7-8	NA	NA	TRBJ1-1	TGTGCCAGCAGCTTACTTGACCGGGCGAACACTGAAGCTTTCTTT	CASSLLDRANTEAFF
TRBV5-4	few	NA	TRBJ2-1	TGTGCCAGCAGCCCCTCCCTGGACACCATATACAATGAGCAGTTCTTC	CASSPSLDTIYNEQFF
TRBV2	once	TRBD1	TRBJ1-2	TGTGCCAGCACGCGAGAAGACAGGGGGGCTAAGGGCTACACCTTC	CASTREDRGAKGYTF
TRBV5-4	once	TRBD2	TRBJ2-1	TGTGCCAGCAGCTCATCCGGGACTAGCGGTAATGAGCAGTTCTTC	CASSSSGTSGNEQFF
TRBV7-9	NA	NA	TRBJ2-5	TGTGCCAGCAGTCCCGAGGAGGGTGGGACCCAGTACTTC	CASSPEEGGTQYF
TRBV5-5	NA	NA	TRBJ1-4	TGTGCCAGCAGCCGGGGAACTAATGAAAAACTGTTTTTT	CASSRGTNEKLFF
TRBV5-4	NA	NA	TRBJ2-1	TGTGCCAGCACCCCCGGGGGGACAAACTACAATGAGCAGTTCTTC	CASTPGGTNYNEQFF
TRBV6-1	NA	TRBD1	TRBJ1-5	TGTGCCAGCAGTGAATGGGCAGGGGGCGATCAGCCCCAGCATTTT	CASSEWAGGDQPQHF
TRBV5-1	NA	TRBD1	TRBJ1-5	TGCGCCAGCAGCCTCCGGGCAGGGGGAAATCAGCCCCAGCATTTT	CASSLRAGGNQPQHF
TRBV7-8	NA	NA	TRBJ1-1	TGTGCCAGCAGCTTACGACTGAACACTGAAGCTTTCTTT	CASSLRLNTEAFF
TRBV7-9	NA	NA	TRBJ2-3	TGTGCCAGCAGCTTACAGGGCACAGATACGCAGTATTTT	CASSLQGTDTQYF
TRBV11-2	NA	NA	TRBJ1-2	TGTGCCAGCAGCCGGATCCGTGGGACACACTCTAACTATGGCTACACCTTC	CASSRIRGTHSNYGYTF
TRBV2	NA	NA	TRBJ1-2	TGTGCCAGCAGTGGCAATCCGGTGTATGGCTACACCTTC	CASSGNPVYGYTF
TRBV28	NA	NA	TRBJ2-5	TGTGCCAGCAGTCTAGAGAACACCCAGTACTTC	CASSLENTQYF
TRBV28	NA	NA	TRBJ2-1	TGTGCCAGCAGTTCTCGTCTGGCGTATTACCTAGCGTTCTTC	CASSSRLAYYLAFF